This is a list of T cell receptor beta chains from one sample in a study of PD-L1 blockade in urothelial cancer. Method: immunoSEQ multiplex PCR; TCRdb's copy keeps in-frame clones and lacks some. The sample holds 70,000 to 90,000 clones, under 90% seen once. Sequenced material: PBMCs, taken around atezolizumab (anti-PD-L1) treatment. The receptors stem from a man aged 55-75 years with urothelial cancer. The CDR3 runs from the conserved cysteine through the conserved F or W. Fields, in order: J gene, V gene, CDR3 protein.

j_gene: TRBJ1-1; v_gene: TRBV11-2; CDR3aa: CASSSLRGLAEAFF
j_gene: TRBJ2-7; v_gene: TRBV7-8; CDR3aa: CASSHGQGGEQYF
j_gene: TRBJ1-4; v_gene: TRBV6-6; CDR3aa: CASSQGTEKLFF
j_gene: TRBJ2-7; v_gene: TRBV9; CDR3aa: CASSVYDRGDTQYF
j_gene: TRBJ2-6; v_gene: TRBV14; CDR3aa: CASSRTSGSGANVLTF
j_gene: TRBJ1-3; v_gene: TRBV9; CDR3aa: CASSEGLNSGNTIYF
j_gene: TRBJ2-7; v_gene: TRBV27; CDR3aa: CASSSRRDEQYF
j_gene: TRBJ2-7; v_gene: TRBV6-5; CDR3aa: CASSYSISYEQYF
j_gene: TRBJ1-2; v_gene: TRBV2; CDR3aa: CASRLQAPGYTF
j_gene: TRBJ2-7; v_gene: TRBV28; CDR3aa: CASSLTCEAGFCEQYF
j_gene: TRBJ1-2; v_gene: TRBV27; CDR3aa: CASSLRVNYGYTF
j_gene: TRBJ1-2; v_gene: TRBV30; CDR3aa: CAWTPARADGYTF
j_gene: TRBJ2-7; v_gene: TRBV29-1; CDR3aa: CSVGGPSLSYEQYF
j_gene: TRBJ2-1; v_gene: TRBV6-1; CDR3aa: CASSEIGTEGQFF
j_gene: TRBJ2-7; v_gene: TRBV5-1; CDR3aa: CASSLEAGANEQYF
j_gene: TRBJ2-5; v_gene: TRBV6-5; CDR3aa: CASSYLRGVETQYF
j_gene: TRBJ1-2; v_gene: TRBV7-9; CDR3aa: CASSLRPTGLDYGYTF
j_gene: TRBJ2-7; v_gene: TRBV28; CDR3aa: CASSLSRLAASGEQYF
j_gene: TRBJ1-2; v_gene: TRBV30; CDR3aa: CAWSHSYGYTF
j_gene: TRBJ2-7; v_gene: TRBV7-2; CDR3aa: CASSLEQGYEQYF
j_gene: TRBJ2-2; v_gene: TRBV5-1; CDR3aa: CASSPGLINTGELFF
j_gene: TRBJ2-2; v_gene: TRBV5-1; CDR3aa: CASSLGQALNTGELFF
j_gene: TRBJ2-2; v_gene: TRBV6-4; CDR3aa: CASSDKGGDTGELFF
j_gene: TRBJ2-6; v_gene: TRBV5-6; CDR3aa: CASSFYVPSGSSGANVLTF
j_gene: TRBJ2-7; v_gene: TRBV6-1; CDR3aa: CASRLASGIVDEQYF
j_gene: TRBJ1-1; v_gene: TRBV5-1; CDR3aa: CASSYGQSEAFF
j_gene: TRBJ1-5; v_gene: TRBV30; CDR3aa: CACGTGLNQPQHF
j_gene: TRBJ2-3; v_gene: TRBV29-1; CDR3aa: CSLERPSTDTQYF
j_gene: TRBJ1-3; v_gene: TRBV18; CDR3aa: CASSRGQGPGNTIYF
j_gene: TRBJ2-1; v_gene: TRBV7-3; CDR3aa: CASSPGQGRDEQFF
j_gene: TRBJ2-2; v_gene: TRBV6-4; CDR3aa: CASSDLAGTGELFF
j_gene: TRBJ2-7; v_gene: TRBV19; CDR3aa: CASSTGGGTEQYF
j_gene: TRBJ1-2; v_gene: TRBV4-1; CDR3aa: CASSQTGGIGYGYTF
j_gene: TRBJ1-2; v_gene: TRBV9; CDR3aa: CASSVEAGGNYGYTF
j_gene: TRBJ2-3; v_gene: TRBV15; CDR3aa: CATSKETGDTDTQYF
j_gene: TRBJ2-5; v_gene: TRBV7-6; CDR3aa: CASSPQETQYF
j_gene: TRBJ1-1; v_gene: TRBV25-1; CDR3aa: CASSEYGSTPSAFF
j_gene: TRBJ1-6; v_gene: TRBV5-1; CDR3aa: CASSLESGGNSPLHF
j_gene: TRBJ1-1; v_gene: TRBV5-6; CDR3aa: CASSRQAEAFF
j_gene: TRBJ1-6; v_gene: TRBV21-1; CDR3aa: CASSGQTGGDSPLHF